This T cell receptor beta chain was sequenced in a study of T cell changes during pregnancy in multiple sclerosis. The protocol was immunoSEQ multiplex PCR, while the TCRdb copy is restricted to in-frame clones and leaves out a portion. The sample has around 29,000 clones; over 85% are singletons. The CDR3 runs 13 residues. The ends were cut back, 6 bases at V and 8 bases at J, with 16 bases in the middle. Germline V gene lookup returns CDR1 MDHEN and CDR2 SYDVKM. The V and J genes are TRBV28 and TRBJ1-2, with D tentatively TRBD1 (6 bases). The TCR was taken from a female donor with multiple sclerosis, enrolled in a pregnancy study. Sequences were derived from CD4+ T cells from peripheral blood mononuclear cells, sampled in the first trimester of pregnancy. The chain's CDR3 is CASRRDTLGGYTF. CDR3 DNA: TGTGCCAGCAGGAGGGACACCTTGGGCGGCTACACCTTC.